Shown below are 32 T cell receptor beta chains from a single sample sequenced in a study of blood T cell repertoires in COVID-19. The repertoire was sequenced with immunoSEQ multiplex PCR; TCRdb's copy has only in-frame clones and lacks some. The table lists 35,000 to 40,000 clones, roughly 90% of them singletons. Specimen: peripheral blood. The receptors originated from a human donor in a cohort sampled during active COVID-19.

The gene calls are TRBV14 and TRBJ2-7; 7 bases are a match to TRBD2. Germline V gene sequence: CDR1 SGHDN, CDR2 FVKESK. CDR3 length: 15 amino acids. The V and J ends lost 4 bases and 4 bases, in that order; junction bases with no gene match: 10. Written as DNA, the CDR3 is TGTGCCAGCAGCCGACCGGGACTACCCTCTTACGAGCAGTACTTC. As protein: CASSRPGLPSYEQYF. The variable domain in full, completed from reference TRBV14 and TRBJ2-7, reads EAGVTQFPSHSVIEKGQTVTLRCDPISGHDNLYWYRRVMGKEIKFLLHFVKESKQDESGMPNNRFLAERTGGTYSTLKVQPAELEDSGVYFCASSRPGLPSYEQYFGPGTRLTVT.

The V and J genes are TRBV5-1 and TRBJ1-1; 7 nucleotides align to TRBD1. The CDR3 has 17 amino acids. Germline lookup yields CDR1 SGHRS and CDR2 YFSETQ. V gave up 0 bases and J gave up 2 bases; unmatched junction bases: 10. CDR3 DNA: TGCGCCAGCAGCTTGGATAATGACAGGGAGTTTAACACTGAAGCTTTCTTT. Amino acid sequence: CASSLDNDREFNTEAFF.

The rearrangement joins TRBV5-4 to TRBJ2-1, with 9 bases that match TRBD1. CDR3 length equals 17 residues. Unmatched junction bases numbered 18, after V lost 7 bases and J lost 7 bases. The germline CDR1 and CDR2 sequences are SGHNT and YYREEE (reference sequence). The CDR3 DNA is TGTGCCAGCCCGACTACCTCTGGGACAGGGAACGAAAATGAGCAGTTCTTC. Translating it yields CASPTTSGTGNENEQFF.

CDR3 residues: CAWSGGQPTDTQYF. CDR3 sequence (DNA): TGTGCCTGGAGTGGGGGACAGCCCACAGATACGCAGTATTTT. The chain combines TRBV30 with TRBJ2-3; 7 nucleotides match TRBD1. The CDR3 is 14 residues long. J lost 2 bases, V lost 1 base, and 3 bases had no gene match. Germline V gene lookup returns CDR1 GTSNPN and CDR2 SVGIG (reference sequence).

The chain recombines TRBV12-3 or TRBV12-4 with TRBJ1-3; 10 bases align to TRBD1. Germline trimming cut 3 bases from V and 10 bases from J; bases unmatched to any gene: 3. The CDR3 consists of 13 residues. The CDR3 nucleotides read TGTGCCAGCAGTTTTGGACAGGGGGGGACCATATATTTT. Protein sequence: CASSFGQGGTIYF.

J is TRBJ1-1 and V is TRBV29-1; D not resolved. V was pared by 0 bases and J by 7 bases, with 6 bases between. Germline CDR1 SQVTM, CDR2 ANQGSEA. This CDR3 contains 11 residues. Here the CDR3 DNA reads TGCAGCGTTGAAGAGGGCAGTGAAGCTTTCTTT. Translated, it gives CSVEEGSEAFF.

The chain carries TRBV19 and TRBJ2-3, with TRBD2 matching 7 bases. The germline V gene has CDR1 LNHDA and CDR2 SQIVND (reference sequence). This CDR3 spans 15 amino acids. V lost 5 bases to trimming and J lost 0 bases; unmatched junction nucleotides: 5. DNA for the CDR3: TGTGCCAGTAGTTCGACTAGCAGTAGCACAGATACGCAGTATTTT. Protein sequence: CASSSTSSSTDTQYF. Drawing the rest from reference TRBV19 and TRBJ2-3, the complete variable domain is DGGITQSPKYLFRKEGQNVTLSCEQNLNHDAMYWYRQDPGQGLRLIYYSQIVNDFQKGDIAEGYSVSREKKESFPLTVTSAQKNPTAFYLCASSSTSSSTDTQYFGPGTRLTVL.

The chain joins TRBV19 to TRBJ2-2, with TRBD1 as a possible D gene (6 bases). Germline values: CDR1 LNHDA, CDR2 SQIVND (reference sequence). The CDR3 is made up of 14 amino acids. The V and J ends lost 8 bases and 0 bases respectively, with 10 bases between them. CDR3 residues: CASLQGPNTGELFF. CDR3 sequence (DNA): TGTGCCAGTTTACAGGGCCCGAACACCGGGGAGCTGTTTTTT. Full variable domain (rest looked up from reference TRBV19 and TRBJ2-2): DGGITQSPKYLFRKEGQNVTLSCEQNLNHDAMYWYRQDPGQGLRLIYYSQIVNDFQKGDIAEGYSVSREKKESFPLTVTSAQKNPTAFYLCASLQGPNTGELFFGEGSRLTVL.

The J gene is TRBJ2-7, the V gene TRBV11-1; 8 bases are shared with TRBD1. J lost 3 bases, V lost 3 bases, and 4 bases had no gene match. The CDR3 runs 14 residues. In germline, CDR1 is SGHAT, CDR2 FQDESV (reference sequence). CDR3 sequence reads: CASSLEGTGYEQYF. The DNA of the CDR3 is TGTGCCAGCAGCTTGGAAGGGACAGGCTACGAGCAGTACTTC.

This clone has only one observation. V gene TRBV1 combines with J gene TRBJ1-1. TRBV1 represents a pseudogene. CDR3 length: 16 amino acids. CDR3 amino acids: CTSSQDEDIMNTEAFF. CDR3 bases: TGCACCAGCAGCCAAGATGAGGATATCATGAACACTGAAGCTTTCTTT.

CDR3 in amino acids: CAISESKTHYSNQPQHF. CDR3 coding DNA: TGTGCCATCAGTGAGTCTAAGACACATTATAGCAATCAGCCCCAGCATTTT. The chain joins TRBV10-3 to TRBJ1-5; D unclear. Germline CDR1 ENHRY, CDR2 SYGVKD. V lost 0 bases and J lost 0, with 12 bases in between. The CDR3 spans 17 residues.

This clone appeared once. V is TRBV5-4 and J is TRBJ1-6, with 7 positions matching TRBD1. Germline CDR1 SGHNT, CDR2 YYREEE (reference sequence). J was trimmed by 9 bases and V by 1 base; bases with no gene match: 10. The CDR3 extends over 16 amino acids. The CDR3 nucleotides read TGTGCCAGCAGCTTGTCCCCCGACAGGGTGGGTTCACCCCTCCACTTT. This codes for CASSLSPDRVGSPLHF.

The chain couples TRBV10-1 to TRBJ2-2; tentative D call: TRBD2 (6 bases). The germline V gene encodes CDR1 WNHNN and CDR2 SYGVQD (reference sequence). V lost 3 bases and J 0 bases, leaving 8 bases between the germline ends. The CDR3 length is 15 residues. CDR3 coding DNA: TGCGCCAGCAGTGAAGGAGGGGCGAACACCGGGGAGCTGTTTTTT. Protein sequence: CASSEGGANTGELFF.

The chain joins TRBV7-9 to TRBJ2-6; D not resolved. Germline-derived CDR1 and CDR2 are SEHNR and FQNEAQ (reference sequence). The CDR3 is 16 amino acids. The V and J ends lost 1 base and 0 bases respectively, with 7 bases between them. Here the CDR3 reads CASSLVLSSGANVLTF. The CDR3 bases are TGTGCCAGCAGCTTAGTTTTGAGCTCTGGGGCCAACGTCCTGACTTTC.

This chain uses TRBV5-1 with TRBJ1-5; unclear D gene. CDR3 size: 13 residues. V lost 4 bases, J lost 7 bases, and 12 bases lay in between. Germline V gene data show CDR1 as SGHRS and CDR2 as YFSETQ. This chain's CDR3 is CASSAGLGQPQHF. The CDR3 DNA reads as TGCGCCAGCAGCGCGGGGTTGGGGCAGCCCCAGCATTTT.

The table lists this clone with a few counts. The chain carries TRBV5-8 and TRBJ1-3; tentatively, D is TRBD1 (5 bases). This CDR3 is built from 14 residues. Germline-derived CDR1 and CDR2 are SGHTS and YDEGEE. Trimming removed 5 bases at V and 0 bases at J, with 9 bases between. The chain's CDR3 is CASSSGFSGNTIYF. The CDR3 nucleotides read TGTGCCAGCAGTTCAGGGTTCTCTGGAAACACCATATATTTT.

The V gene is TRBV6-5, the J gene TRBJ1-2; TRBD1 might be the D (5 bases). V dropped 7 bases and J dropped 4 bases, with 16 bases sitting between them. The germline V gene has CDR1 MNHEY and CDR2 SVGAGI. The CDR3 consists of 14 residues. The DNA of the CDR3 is TGTGCCAGCACCCCGGGGGGAAGAACCTATGGCTACACCTTC. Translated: CASTPGGRTYGYTF.

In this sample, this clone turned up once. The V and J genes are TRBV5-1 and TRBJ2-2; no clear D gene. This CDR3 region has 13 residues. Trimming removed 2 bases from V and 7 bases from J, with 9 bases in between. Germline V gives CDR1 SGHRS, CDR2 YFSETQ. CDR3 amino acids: CASSFQASGELFF. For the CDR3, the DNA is TGCGCCAGCAGCTTTCAGGCCAGCGGGGAGCTGTTTTTT. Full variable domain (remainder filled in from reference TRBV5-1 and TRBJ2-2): KAGVTQTPRYLIKTRGQQVTLSCSPISGHRSVSWYQQTPGQGLQFLFEYFSETQRNKGNFPGRFSGRQFSNSRSEMNVSTLELGDSALYLCASSFQASGELFFGEGSRLTVL.

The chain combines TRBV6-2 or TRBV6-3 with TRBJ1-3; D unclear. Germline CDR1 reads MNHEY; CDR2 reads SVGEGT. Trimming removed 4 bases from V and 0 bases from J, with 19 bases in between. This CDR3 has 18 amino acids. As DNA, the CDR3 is TGTGCCAGCAGTTCGCTTACCTGGGCGGGGAGCTCTGGAAACACCATATATTTT. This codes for CASSSLTWAGSSGNTIYF.

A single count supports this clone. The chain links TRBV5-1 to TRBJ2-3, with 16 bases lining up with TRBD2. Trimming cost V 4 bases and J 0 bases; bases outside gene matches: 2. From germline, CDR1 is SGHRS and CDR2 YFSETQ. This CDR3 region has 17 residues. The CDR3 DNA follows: TGCGCCAGCAGCCGGGGACTAGCGGGAGGGAGCACAGATACGCAGTATTTT. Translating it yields CASSRGLAGGSTDTQYF.

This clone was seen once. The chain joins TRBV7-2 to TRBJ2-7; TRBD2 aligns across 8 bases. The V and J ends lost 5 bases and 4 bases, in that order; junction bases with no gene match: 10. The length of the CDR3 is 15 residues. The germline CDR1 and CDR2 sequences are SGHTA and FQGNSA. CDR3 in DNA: TGTGCCAGCAGCACCATAAGCGGGAGTAATTACGAGCAGTACTTC. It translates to CASSTISGSNYEQYF.

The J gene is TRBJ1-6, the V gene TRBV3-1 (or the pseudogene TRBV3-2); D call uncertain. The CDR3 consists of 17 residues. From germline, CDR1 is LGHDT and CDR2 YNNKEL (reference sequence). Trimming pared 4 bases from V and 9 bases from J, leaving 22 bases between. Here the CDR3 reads CASSRGPGNVKPSPLHF. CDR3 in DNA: TGTGCCAGCAGCCGAGGGCCGGGGAACGTAAAGCCTTCACCCCTCCACTTT.

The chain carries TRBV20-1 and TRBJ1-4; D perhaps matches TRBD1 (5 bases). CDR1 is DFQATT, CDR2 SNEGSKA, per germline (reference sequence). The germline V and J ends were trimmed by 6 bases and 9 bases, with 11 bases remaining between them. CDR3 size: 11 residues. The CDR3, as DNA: TGCAGTGCCACTGGGGGGAAAAAACTGTTTTTT. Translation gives CSATGGKKLFF.

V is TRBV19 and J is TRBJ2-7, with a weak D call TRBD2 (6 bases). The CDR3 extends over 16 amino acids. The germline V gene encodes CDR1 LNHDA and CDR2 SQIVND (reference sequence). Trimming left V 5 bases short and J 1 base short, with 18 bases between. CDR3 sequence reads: CASSARLGGASYEQYF. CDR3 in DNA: TGTGCCAGTAGTGCCAGACTGGGCGGGGCGTCCTACGAGCAGTACTTC. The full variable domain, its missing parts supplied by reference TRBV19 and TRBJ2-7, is DGGITQSPKYLFRKEGQNVTLSCEQNLNHDAMYWYRQDPGQGLRLIYYSQIVNDFQKGDIAEGYSVSREKKESFPLTVTSAQKNPTAFYLCASSARLGGASYEQYFGPGTRLTVT.

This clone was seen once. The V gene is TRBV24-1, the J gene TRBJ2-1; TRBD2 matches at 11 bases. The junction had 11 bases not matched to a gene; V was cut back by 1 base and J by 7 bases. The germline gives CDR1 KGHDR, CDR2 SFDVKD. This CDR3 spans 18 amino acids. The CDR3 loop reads CATSDFKRSGLAENEQFF. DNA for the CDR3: TGTGCCACCAGTGATTTCAAGCGGTCGGGACTAGCGGAAAATGAGCAGTTCTTC.

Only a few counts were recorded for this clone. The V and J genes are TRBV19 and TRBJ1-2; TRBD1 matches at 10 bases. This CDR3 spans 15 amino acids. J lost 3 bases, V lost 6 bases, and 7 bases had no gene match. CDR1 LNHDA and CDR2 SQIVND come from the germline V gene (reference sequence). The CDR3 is CASSPLGTGDYGYTF. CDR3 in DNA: TGTGCCAGTAGCCCGCTCGGGACAGGGGACTATGGCTACACCTTC.

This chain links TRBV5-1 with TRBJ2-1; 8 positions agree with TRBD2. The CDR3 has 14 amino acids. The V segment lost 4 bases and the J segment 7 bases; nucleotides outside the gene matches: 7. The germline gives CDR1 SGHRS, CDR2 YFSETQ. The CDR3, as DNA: TGCGCCAGCAGCGCGACTAGCGTGAGGAATGAGCAGTTCTTC. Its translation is CASSATSVRNEQFF.

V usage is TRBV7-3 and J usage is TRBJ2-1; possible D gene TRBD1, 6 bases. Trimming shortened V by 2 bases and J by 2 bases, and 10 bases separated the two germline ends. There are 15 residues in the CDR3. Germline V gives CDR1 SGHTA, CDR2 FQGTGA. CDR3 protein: CASSLGQGTYNEQFF. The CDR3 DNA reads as TGTGCCAGCAGCTTAGGGCAGGGGACCTACAATGAGCAGTTCTTC.

The CDR3 protein is CASSYSRGSHNSPLHF. The CDR3, as DNA: TGTGCCAGCAGTTACTCCCGAGGAAGTCATAATTCACCCCTCCACTTT. The chain is built from TRBV6-5 and TRBJ1-6; D remains unclear. This CDR3 region has 16 residues. The germline V gene encodes CDR1 MNHEY and CDR2 SVGAGI. Trimming removed 0 bases from V and 5 bases from J, with 11 bases in between.

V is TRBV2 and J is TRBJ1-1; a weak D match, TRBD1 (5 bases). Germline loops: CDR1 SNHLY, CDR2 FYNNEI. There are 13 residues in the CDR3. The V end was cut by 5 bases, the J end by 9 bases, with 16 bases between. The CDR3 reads CASSRDSAWQAFF. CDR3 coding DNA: TGTGCCAGCAGTCGGGACTCTGCCTGGCAAGCTTTCTTT. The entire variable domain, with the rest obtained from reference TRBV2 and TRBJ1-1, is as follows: EPEVTQTPSHQVTQMGQEVILRCVPISNHLYFYWYRQILGQKVEFLVSFYNNEISEKSEIFDDQFSVERPDGSNFTLKIRSTKLEDSAMYFCASSRDSAWQAFFGQGTRLTVV.

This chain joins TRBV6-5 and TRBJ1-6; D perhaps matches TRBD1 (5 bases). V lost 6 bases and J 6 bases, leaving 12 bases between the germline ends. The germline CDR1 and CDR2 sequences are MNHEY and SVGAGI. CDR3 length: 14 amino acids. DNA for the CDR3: TGTGCCAGCAGAGAGACAGTACTTAATTCACCCCTCCACTTT. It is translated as CASRETVLNSPLHF.

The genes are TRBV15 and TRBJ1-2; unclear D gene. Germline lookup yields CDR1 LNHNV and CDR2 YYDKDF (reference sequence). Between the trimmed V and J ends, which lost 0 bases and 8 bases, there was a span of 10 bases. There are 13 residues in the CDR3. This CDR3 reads CATSRDTLRGYTF. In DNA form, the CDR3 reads TGTGCCACCAGCAGAGATACCTTGAGGGGCTACACCTTC.